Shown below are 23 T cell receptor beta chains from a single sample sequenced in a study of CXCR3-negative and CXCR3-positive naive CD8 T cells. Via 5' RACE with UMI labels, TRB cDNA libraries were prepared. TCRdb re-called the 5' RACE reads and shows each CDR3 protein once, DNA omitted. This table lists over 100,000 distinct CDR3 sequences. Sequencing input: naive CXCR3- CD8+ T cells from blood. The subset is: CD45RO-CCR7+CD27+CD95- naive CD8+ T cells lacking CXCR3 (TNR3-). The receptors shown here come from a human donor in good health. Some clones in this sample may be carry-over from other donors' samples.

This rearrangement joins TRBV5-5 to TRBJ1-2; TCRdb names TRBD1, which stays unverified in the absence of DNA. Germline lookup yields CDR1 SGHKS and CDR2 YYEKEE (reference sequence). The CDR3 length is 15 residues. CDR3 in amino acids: CASSFGPTGGYGYTF.

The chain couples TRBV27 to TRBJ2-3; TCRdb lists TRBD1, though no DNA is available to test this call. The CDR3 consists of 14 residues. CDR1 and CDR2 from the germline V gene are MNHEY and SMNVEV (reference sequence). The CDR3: CASSGRTSPDTQYF.

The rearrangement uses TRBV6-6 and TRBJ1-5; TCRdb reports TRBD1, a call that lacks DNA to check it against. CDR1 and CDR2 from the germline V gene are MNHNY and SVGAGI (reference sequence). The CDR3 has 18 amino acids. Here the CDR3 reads CASSYSGSGTLGYQPQHF.

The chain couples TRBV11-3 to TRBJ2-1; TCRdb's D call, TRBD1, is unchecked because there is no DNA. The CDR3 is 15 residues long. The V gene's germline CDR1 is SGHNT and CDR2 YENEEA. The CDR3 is CASSFGGWGYNEQFF.

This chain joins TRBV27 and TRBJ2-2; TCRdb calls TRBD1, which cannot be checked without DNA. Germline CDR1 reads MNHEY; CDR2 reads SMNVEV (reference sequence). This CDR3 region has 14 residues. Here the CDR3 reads CASRDRGYTGELFF.

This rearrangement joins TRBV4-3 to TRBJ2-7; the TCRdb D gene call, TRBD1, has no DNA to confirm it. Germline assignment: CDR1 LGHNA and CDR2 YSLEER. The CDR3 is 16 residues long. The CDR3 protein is CASSQDYTGGTYEQYF.

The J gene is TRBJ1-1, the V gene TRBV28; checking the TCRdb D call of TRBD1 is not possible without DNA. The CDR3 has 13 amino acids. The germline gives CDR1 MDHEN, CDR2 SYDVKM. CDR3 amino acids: CASSSYDRGEAFF.

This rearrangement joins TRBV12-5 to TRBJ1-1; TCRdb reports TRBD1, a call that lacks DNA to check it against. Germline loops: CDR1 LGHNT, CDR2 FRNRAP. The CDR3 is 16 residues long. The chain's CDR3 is CASGPGTGPMNTEAFF.

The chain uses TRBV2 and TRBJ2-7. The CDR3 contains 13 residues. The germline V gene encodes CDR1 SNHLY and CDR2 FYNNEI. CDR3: CASSVGVSYEQYF.

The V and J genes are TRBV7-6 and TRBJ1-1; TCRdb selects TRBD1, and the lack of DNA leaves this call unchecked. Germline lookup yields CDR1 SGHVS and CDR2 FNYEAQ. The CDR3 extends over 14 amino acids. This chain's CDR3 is CASSPGRLNTEAFF. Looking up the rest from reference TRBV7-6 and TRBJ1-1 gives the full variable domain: GAGVSQSPRYKVTKRGQDVALRCDPISGHVSLYWYRQALGQGPEFLTYFNYEAQQDKSGLPNDRFSAERPEGSISTLTIQRTEQRDSAMYRCASSPGRLNTEAFFGQGTRLTVV.

This chain's CDR3 is CASSLGQPYEQYF. The J gene is TRBJ2-7, the V gene TRBV12-3 or TRBV12-4. This CDR3 comprises 13 residues.

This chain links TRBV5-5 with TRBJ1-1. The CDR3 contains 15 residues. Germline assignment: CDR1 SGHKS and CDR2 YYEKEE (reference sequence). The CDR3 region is CASSLGDRLATEAFF.

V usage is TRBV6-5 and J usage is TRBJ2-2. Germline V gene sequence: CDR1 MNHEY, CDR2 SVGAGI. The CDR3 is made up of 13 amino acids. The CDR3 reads CASSPIETGELFF.

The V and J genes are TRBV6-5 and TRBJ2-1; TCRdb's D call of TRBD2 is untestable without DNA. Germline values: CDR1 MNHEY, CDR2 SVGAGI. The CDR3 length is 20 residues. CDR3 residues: CASSSADSTIVSGGRNEQFF.

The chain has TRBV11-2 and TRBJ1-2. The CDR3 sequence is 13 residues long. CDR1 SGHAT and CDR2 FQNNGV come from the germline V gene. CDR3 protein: CASSLDGNYGYTF. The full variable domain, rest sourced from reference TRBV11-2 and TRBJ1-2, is EAGVAQSPRYKIIEKRQSVAFWCNPISGHATLYWYQQILGQGPKLLIQFQNNGVVDDSQLPKDRFSAERLKGVDSTLKIQPAKLEDSAVYLCASSLDGNYGYTFGSGTRLTVV.

The CDR3 is CASSSARTPYEQYF. The rearrangement uses TRBV6-2 or TRBV6-3 and TRBJ2-7; with no DNA, the TCRdb D assignment of TRBD1 cannot be verified. The CDR3 length is 14 residues. Germline V gives CDR1 MNHEY, CDR2 SVGEGT.

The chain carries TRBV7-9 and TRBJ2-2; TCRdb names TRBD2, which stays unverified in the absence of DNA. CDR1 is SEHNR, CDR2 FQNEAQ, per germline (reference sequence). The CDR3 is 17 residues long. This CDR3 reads CASSYETSGMNTGELFF.

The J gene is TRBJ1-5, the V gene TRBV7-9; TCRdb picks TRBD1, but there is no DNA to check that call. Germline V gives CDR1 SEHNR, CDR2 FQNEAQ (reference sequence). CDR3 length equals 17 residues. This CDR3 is CASSLAGAPQSNQPQHF.

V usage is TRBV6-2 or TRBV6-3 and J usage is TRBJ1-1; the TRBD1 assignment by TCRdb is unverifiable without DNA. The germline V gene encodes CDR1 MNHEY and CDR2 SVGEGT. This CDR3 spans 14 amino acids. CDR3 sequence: CASKDTGENTEAFF.

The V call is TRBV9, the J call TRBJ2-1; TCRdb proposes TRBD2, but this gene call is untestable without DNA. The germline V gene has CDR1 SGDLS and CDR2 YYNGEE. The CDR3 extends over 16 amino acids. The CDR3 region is CASSSSGPSSYNEQFF. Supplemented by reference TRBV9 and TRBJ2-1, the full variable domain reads DSGVTQTPKHLITATGQRVTLRCSPRSGDLSVYWYQQSLDQGLQFLIQYYNGEERAKGNILERFSAQQFPDLHSELNLSSLELGDSALYFCASSSSGPSSYNEQFFGPGTRLTVL.

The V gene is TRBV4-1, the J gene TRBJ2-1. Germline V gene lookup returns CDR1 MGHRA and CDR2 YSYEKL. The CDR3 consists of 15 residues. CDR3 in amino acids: CASSQENSRYNEQFF.

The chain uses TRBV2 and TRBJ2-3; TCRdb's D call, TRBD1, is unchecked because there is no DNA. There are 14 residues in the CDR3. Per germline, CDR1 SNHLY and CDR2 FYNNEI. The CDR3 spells CASSGGSSEDTQYF.

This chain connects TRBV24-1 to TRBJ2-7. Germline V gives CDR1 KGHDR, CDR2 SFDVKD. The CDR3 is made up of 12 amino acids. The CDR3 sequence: CATSQGPYEQYF.